This T cell receptor (beta chain) stems from a study of cytomegalovirus exposure and HLA in healthy donors. Regarding the study as a whole: Association of a missense DCLRE1C variant with TCR beta V- and J-gene trimming was reported in a later analysis.

A word on this clone: Its antigen remains unknown.

Amplification used 60 Vbeta primers and 13 Jbeta primers. Only in-frame clones appear in the TCRdb table, and some are missing; sequencing was by immunoSEQ multiplex PCR. The sample contains around 140,000 clones, around 85% of which appear only once. The origin of this receptor is a woman aged 25 to 39 in good health and CMV-seronegative. Sequences were obtained from PBMCs.

This chain's CDR3 is CASSFLAGGNTGELFF. CDR3 nucleotides: TGCGCCAGCAGCTTTCTAGCGGGGGGTAACACCGGGGAGCTGTTTTTT. This chain links TRBV5-1 with TRBJ2-2; 11 positions match TRBD2. There are 16 residues in the CDR3. Germline CDR1 is SGHRS and CDR2 is YFSETQ. With 2 bases clipped from V and 2 bases from J, the junction kept 2 bases outside the gene matches.